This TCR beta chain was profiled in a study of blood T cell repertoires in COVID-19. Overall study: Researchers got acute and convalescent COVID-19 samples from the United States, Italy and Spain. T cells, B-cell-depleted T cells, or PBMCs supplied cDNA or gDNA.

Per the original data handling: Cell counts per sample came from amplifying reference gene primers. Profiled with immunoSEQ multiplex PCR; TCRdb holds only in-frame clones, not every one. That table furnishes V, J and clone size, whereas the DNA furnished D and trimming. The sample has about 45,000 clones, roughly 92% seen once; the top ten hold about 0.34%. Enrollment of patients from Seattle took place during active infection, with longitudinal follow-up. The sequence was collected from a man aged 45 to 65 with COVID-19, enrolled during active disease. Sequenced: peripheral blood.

CDR3 amino acids: CASNPAGPPRNTIYF. CDR3 sequence (DNA): TGTGCCAGTAACCCCGCGGGGCCGCCAAGAAACACCATATATTTT. V usage is TRBV19 and J usage is TRBJ1-3; D perhaps matches TRBD1 (5 bases). Trimming cost V 7 bases and J 5 bases, with 18 bases left between them. Germline V CDR1 and CDR2: LNHDA, SQIVND (reference sequence). The CDR3 has 15 amino acids.